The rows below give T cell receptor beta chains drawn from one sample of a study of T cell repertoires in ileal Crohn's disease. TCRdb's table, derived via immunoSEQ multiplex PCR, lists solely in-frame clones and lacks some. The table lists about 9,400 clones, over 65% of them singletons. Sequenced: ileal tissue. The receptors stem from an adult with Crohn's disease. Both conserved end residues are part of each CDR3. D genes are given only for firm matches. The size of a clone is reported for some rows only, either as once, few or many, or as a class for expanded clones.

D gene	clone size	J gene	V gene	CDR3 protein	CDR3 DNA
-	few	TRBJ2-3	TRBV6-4	CASSVPEARGSTDTQYF	TGTGCCAGCAGTGTTCCCGAGGCCAGGGGTAGCACAGATACGCAGTATTTT
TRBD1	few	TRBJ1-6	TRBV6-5	CASGDPGQLTLHF	TGTGCCAGCGGGGACCCGGGACAGTTAACCCTCCACTTT
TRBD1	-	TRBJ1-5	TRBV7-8	CASSLNRGQREPQHF	TGTGCCAGCAGCTTGAACAGGGGGCAGAGGGAGCCCCAGCATTTT
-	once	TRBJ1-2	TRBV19	CASSISYYGYTF	TGTGCCAGTAGTATCTCCTACTATGGCTACACCTTC
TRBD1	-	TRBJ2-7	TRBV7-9	CASSPGDRVHEQYF	TGTGCCAGCAGCCCCGGGGACAGGGTCCACGAGCAGTACTTC
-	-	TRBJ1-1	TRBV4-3	CASSQEMGAREFF	TGCGCCAGCAGCCAAGAAATGGGGGCGCGGGAGTTCTTT
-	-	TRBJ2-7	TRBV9	CASSPSIKAASFEQYF	TGTGCCAGCAGCCCCTCGATTAAGGCAGCGAGCTTCGAGCAGTACTTC
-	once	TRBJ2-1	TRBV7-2	CASSLYGVGNEQFF	TGTGCCAGCAGCTTATACGGGGTTGGGAATGAGCAGTTCTTC
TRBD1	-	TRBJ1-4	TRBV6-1	CASSPKGTGSEKLFF	TGTGCCAGCAGCCCGAAGGGGACAGGGTCTGAAAAACTGTTTTTT
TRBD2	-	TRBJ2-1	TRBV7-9	CASSTTSGKQFF	TGTGCCAGCAGCACGACTAGCGGAAAGCAGTTCTTC
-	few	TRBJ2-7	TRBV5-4	CASSFAGSQVRYF	TGTGCCAGCAGCTTCGCCGGGTCCCAAGTCCGGTACTTC
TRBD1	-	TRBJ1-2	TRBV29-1	CSVRTGGIYGYTF	TGCAGCGTTAGGACAGGGGGCATCTATGGCTACACCTTC
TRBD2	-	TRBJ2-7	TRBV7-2	CASSLSSGGGSEQYF	TGTGCCAGCAGCTTATCTAGCGGGGGGGGAAGCGAGCAGTACTTC
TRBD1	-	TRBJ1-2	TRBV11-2	CASSPRGHPNYGYTF	TGTGCCAGCAGCCCAAGGGGGCATCCTAACTATGGCTACACCTTC
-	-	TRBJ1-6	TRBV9	CASSEGNHNSPLHF	TGTGCCAGCAGCGAGGGGAACCATAATTCACCCCTCCACTTT
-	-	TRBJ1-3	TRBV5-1	CASSLGDTGNTIYF	TGCGCCAGCAGCTTGGGGGACACTGGAAACACCATATATTTT
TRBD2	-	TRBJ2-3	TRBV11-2	CASSLRLAGRGVGTDTQYF	TGTGCCAGCAGCTTAAGGCTAGCGGGGAGAGGGGTGGGTACAGATACGCAGTATTTT
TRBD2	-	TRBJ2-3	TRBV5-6	CASSFLAGGGLSTDTQYF	TGTGCCAGCAGCTTCCTAGCGGGAGGAGGCCTTAGCACAGATACGCAGTATTTT
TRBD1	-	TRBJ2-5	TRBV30	CAWTTGGGQTQYF	TGTGCCTGGACCACAGGGGGAGGACAGACCCAGTACTTC
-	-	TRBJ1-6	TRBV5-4	CASSSPGSWNSPLHF	TGTGCCAGCAGCTCTCCAGGATCCTGGAATTCACCCCTCCACTTT
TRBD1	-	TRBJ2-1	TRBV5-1	CASSFWQGANEQFF	TGCGCCAGCAGCTTTTGGCAGGGGGCAAATGAGCAGTTCTTC
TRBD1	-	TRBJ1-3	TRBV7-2	CASSLGQPSSGNTIYF	TGTGCCAGCAGCTTGGGACAGCCGAGCTCTGGAAACACCATATATTTT
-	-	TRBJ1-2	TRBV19	CASKSEGGGYTF	TGTGCCAGTAAATCTGAGGGTGGAGGCTACACCTTC
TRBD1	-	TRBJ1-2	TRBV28	CASGQGARGYTF	TGTGCCAGTGGACAGGGGGCGCGAGGCTACACCTTC
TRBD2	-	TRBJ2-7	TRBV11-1	CASSRLAGVGEQYF	TGTGCCAGCAGCCGGCTAGCGGGAGTAGGCGAGCAGTACTTC
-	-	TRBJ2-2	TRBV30	CAWEPLKKRTGELFF	TGTGCCTGGGAGCCACTTAAGAAGCGCACCGGGGAGCTGTTTTTT
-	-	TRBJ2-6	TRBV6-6	CASSSLRGTGANVLTF	TGTGCCAGCAGTTCCCTAAGGGGGACTGGGGCCAACGTCCTGACTTTC
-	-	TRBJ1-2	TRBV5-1	CASSQERGYLGYTF	TGCGCCAGCAGCCAGGAGCGGGGTTACCTTGGCTACACCTTC
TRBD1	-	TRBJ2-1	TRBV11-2	CASRRTGIDEQFF	TGTGCCAGCAGACGGACAGGGATCGATGAGCAGTTCTTC
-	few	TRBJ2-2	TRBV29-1	CSVDSGRSGELFF	TGCAGCGTTGACTCAGGGCGGTCCGGGGAGCTGTTTTTT
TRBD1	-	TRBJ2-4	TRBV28	CASMTTGGANIQYF	TGTGCCAGCATGACGACAGGGGGCGCAAACATTCAGTACTTC
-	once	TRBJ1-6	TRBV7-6	CASSLSRTVVNSPLHF	TGTGCCAGCAGCTTATCCCGGACAGTCGTTAATTCACCCCTCCACTTT
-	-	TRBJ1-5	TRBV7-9	CASSPDISSQPQHF	TGTGCCAGCAGCCCGGACATATCAAGTCAGCCCCAGCATTTT
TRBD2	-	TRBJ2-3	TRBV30	CAWRRAERGTDTQYF	TGTGCCTGGAGGCGGGCAGAGCGGGGGACAGATACGCAGTATTTT
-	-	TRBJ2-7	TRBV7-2	CASSLAGLARSAEQYF	TGTGCCAGCAGCTTAGCGGGGCTAGCGCGGTCGGCCGAGCAGTACTTC
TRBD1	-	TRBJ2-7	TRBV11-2	CASTKQGAQVGEQYF	TGTGCCAGCACCAAACAGGGGGCGCAGGTTGGGGAGCAGTACTTC
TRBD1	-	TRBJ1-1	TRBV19	CASSRQGAGTEAFF	TGTGCCAGTAGCCGACAGGGGGCAGGAACTGAAGCTTTCTTT
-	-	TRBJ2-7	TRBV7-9	CASSEKYYEQYF	TGTGCCAGCAGCGAGAAATACTACGAGCAGTACTTC
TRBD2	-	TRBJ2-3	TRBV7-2	CASSLAAGLSTDTQYF	TGTGCCAGCAGCTTAGCAGCGGGGCTGTCCACAGATACGCAGTATTTT
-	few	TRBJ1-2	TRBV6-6	CASTTTRDGYTF	TGTGCCAGCACCACCACGAGAGATGGCTACACCTTC
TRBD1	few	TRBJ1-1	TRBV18	CASSPQGARAPTEAFF	TGTGCCAGCTCACCTCAGGGGGCCCGGGCCCCCACTGAAGCTTTCTTT
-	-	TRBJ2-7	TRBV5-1	CASSSDGIFSYEQYF	TGCGCCAGCAGTTCCGACGGGATTTTCTCCTACGAGCAGTACTTC
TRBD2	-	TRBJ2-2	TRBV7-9	CASSTPGLAANTGELFF	TGTGCCAGCAGCACCCCCGGACTAGCGGCGAACACCGGGGAGCTGTTTTTT
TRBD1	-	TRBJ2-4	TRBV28	CASSLWGTVAKNIQYF	TGTGCCAGCAGTTTATGGGGGACAGTAGCCAAAAACATTCAGTACTTC
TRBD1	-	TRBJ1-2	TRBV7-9	CASSLGQGNYGYTF	TGTGCCAGCAGCTTAGGACAGGGGAACTATGGCTACACCTTC
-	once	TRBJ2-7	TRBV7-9	CASSLQRAATYEQYF	TGTGCCAGCAGCTTACAGAGGGCTGCCACCTACGAGCAGTACTTC
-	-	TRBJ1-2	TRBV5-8	CASADRSPYGYTF	TGTGCCAGCGCCGACAGGAGCCCCTATGGCTACACCTTC
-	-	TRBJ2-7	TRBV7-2	CASSSYAGGSYEQYF	TGTGCCAGCAGCTCTTATGCCGGGGGTTCCTACGAGCAGTACTTC
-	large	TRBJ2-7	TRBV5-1	CASSSGTLNYEQYF	TGCGCCAGCAGCTCCGGGACACTCAACTACGAGCAGTACTTC
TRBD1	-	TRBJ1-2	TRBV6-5	CASRQDRASWDGYTF	TGTGCCAGCAGACAGGACAGGGCCAGTTGGGATGGCTACACCTTC
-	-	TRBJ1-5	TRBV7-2	CASSLGAYSNQPQHF	TGTGCCAGCAGCTTAGGGGCGTATAGCAATCAGCCCCAGCATTTT
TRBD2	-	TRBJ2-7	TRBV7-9	CASSLGLAGTNSYEQYF	TGTGCCAGCAGCTTGGGACTAGCGGGGACAAACTCCTACGAGCAGTACTTC
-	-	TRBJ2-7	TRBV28	CASSSGTYEQYF	TGTGCCAGCAGTTCCGGGACCTACGAGCAGTACTTC
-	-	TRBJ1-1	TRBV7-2	CASSLETSLRTEAFF	TGTGCCAGCAGCTTAGAAACCTCACTGAGGACTGAAGCTTTCTTT